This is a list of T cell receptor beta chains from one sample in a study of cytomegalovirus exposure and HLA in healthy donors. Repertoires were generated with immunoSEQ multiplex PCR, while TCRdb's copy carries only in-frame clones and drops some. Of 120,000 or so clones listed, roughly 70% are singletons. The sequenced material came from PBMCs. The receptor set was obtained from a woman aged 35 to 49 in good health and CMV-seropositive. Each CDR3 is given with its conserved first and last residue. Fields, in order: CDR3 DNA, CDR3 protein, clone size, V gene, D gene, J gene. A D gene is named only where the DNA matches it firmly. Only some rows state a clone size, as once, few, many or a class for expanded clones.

TGTGCCAGCAGGATAGGGGGCGAGCAGTACTTC	CASRIGGEQYF	.	TRBV2	.	TRBJ2-7
TGCGCCAGCAGCCAGCCCTCGACTAGCGGGAGGGAATACAATGAGCAGTTCTTC	CASSQPSTSGREYNEQFF	.	TRBV4-3	TRBD2	TRBJ2-1
TGTGCCAGCAGTTACTCTCAGGGCTCTGGAAACACCATATATTTT	CASSYSQGSGNTIYF	.	TRBV6-6	.	TRBJ1-3
TGTGCCAGCAGCGTAGGCTCCGACAATAACTATGGCTACACCTTC	CASSVGSDNNYGYTF	once	TRBV9	.	TRBJ1-2
TGTGCCAGCTCACCAAGAAATACGGGACAGGGGACCTACGAGCAGTACTTC	CASSPRNTGQGTYEQYF	.	TRBV18	TRBD1	TRBJ2-7
TGTGCCAGCAGCCCCGGACAGCGAGTTAACTATGGCTACACCTTC	CASSPGQRVNYGYTF	.	TRBV6-6	.	TRBJ1-2
TGCGCCAGCAGCTTAGACCGGGACAGCTCCTACAATGAGCAGTTCTTC	CASSLDRDSSYNEQFF	.	TRBV5-1	TRBD1	TRBJ2-1
TGTGCCAGTAGTATCACAGGTTTGCAGGAGACCCAGTACTTC	CASSITGLQETQYF	.	TRBV19	.	TRBJ2-5
TGTGCCAGTGCTAAGCTAGCGGATTCCTCCTACAATGAGCAGTTCTTC	CASAKLADSSYNEQFF	.	TRBV7-9	TRBD2	TRBJ2-1
TGTGCCAGCAGCTACAGGGCCACGTTTGGTTCACCCCTCCACTTT	CASSYRATFGSPLHF	.	TRBV13	.	TRBJ1-6
TGTGCCAGCAGTGCCAAGCGACAGGGGTCCAACTATGGCTACACCTTC	CASSAKRQGSNYGYTF	.	TRBV27	TRBD1	TRBJ1-2
TGTGCCAGCTCCGGACTAGCGGACACAGATACGCAGTATTTT	CASSGLADTDTQYF	few	TRBV6-1	TRBD2	TRBJ2-3
TGTGCCAGCAATCGTGCGGACAGGTCCTATAATTCACCCCTCCACTTT	CASNRADRSYNSPLHF	few	TRBV27	TRBD1	TRBJ1-6
TGTGCCAGCAGCCAAGATTCAGGAGGCTACACCTTC	CASSQDSGGYTF	.	TRBV4-2	.	TRBJ1-2
TGTGCCTGGAGCGCCCCGGACAGGGGGAACACTGAAGCTTTCTTT	CAWSAPDRGNTEAFF	.	TRBV30	TRBD1	TRBJ1-1
TGTGCCAGCAGTTTGCCGGGACACGACTACGAGCAGTACTTC	CASSLPGHDYEQYF	.	TRBV6-6	.	TRBJ2-7
TGTGCCGGACCGGGACTTACCTACGAGCAGTACTTC	CAGPGLTYEQYF	.	TRBV6-5	.	TRBJ2-7
TGTGCCAGCAGTGAAGATGGGACAGGGAATGAAAAACTGTTTTTT	CASSEDGTGNEKLFF	.	TRBV2	TRBD1	TRBJ1-4
TGCGCCAGCAGCCAAGGACTAGCGGGAGTCGGTACGCAGTATTTT	CASSQGLAGVGTQYF	.	TRBV4-3	TRBD2	TRBJ2-3
TGTGCCAGCAGTACAATAGCGGGAGGGTGGATCCCAGATACGCAGTATTTT	CASSTIAGGWIPDTQYF	.	TRBV28	TRBD2	TRBJ2-3
TGTGCCAGCACTCCTAGCGAGCAGTACTTC	CASTPSEQYF	.	TRBV27	.	TRBJ2-7
TGTGCCAGCAGACTAGCCGGGGAGCTGTTTTTT	CASRLAGELFF	.	TRBV6-5	.	TRBJ2-2
TGTGCCAGCAGGTCCGGGACTAGCGGGGCGGGACCGGGCACCGGGGAGCTGTTTTTT	CASRSGTSGAGPGTGELFF	.	TRBV5-4	TRBD2	TRBJ2-2
TGCGCCAGCAGCTACAGGGTTTCTCCCGGGGCCAACGTCCTGACTTTC	CASSYRVSPGANVLTF	.	TRBV4-3	.	TRBJ2-6
TGTGCCAGCAGTACCCGACAGGGCTACGAGCAGTACTTC	CASSTRQGYEQYF	.	TRBV27	TRBD1	TRBJ2-7
TGTGCCACTAGAGGGGGGGTCCAGATGAACACTGAAGCTTTCTTT	CATRGGVQMNTEAFF	.	TRBV6-5	.	TRBJ1-1
TGCAGCGTTGAAGGGACAGGGGGCAGCTACGAGCAGTACTTC	CSVEGTGGSYEQYF	.	TRBV29-1	TRBD1	TRBJ2-7
TGTGCCAGCACTCCGTTAGGGGGATGGGGAAAAATGAACACTGAAGCTTTCTTT	CASTPLGGWGKMNTEAFF	.	TRBV7-9	.	TRBJ1-1
TGTGCCAGCAGCCCTCCGACAGGGGCCTACGAGCAGTACTTC	CASSPPTGAYEQYF	.	TRBV11-1	TRBD1	TRBJ2-7
TGCGCCAGCAGCCAAGGCCGGGGGGGCCGTGAGACCCAGTACTTC	CASSQGRGGRETQYF	.	TRBV4-3	TRBD2	TRBJ2-5
TGTGCCAGCAGCCGCAGCGGTCCTGGGACCTACGAGCAGTACTTC	CASSRSGPGTYEQYF	.	TRBV5-4	.	TRBJ2-7
TGTGCCTGGAGTGTACAGGGAAGATGGACTGAAGCTTTCTTT	CAWSVQGRWTEAFF	.	TRBV30	.	TRBJ1-1
TGTGCCTGGAGTGTGTCGGATACGCAGTATTTT	CAWSVSDTQYF	.	TRBV30	.	TRBJ2-3
TGTGCCAGCAGTACAGGGACGGCCGGGAACTATGGCTACACCTTC	CASSTGTAGNYGYTF	.	TRBV27	.	TRBJ1-2
TGTGCCAGCAGTTACTCTCCAACTGCGCTCCCAGATACGCAGTATTTT	CASSYSPTALPDTQYF	.	TRBV6-5	.	TRBJ2-3
TGTGCCAGCAGCCCGTTAGCGGGAGGGCCTAGCAATGAGCAGTTCTTC	CASSPLAGGPSNEQFF	.	TRBV7-6	TRBD2	TRBJ2-1
TGCGCCAGCAGCTTATACGGACATCGCGAGCAGTACTTC	CASSLYGHREQYF	few	TRBV5-1	.	TRBJ2-7
TGTGCCAGCAGCTTGGCAGCGTCGACTCTAGCCAAAAACATTCAGTACTTC	CASSLAASTLAKNIQYF	.	TRBV5-6	.	TRBJ2-4
TGTGCCAGCAGCACACGAGGGTTTGGCTACACCTTC	CASSTRGFGYTF	.	TRBV14	.	TRBJ1-2
TGCGCCAGCAGCCAAGATGGCAGGGGAAGGAATGAAAAACTGTTTTTT	CASSQDGRGRNEKLFF	few	TRBV4-1	.	TRBJ1-4